What follows are 27 T cell receptor beta chains derived from one specimen sequenced in a study of regulatory T cells in long-lasting Graves disease (dated by TCRdb to about 2021). The intended sense of this specimen's time point label: newly diagnosed GD, antithyroid drugs for less than 3 months. For both TCR sequencing and RNA sequencing, RNA was extracted from PBMCs in TRIzol. Receptor amplification or capture employed multiplex PCR. TCRdb shows the sequencer as Illumina HiSeq 4000. iRepertoire HTBI primers and Arm-PCR amplification of CDR3 regions were used to construct TCR beta libraries. Through fastp at Q25 and MiXCR, TCRdb rebuilt clones from the public reads, retaining in-frame beta chains. Every distinct CDR3 protein forms one entry, paired with its most common genes and DNA. This sample lists fewer than 650,000 distinct CDR3 sequences; less than 20% were detected once. The ten largest clones capture about 17% of the sample.

The same specimen was also included in a second study, on T cells in Graves' hyperthyroidism and ophthalmopathy.

The sample here was peripheral blood mononuclear cells (PBMCs), taken at new diagnosis, from a patient treated with antithyroid drugs. These receptors were collected from a woman aged 30 to 39 with Graves disease. Donor details come from another sample of the same person, matched by shared clones.

The chain uses TRBV4-1 and TRBJ1-4; TRBD1 aligns across 9 bases. This CDR3 region has 15 residues. Per the germline V gene, CDR1 is MGHRA and CDR2 is YSYEKL. V lost 2 bases and J lost 6; bases outside the gene matches: 4. CDR3 protein: CASSQIGTGYEKLFF. The CDR3, as DNA: TGCGCCAGCAGCCAAATAGGGACAGGGTATGAAAAACTGTTTTTT.

The V and J genes are TRBV5-1 and TRBJ2-3; tentative D call: TRBD1 (5 bases). The CDR3 runs to 13 residues. CDR1 and CDR2 (germline): SGHRS, YFSETQ. The germline V and J ends were trimmed by 4 bases and 6 bases, with 12 bases remaining between them. The DNA for the CDR3 is TGCGCCAGCAGCGAAGACAGTGGGGATACGCAGTATTTT. This sequence encodes CASSEDSGDTQYF.

In its sample, this clonotype was seen many times. The chain carries TRBV5-1 and TRBJ1-2; possible D gene TRBD1, 5 bases. The CDR3 is 13 residues long. V was pared by 6 bases and J by 5 bases, with 14 bases between. CDR1 SGHRS and CDR2 YFSETQ come from the germline V gene. DNA of the CDR3: TGCGCCAGCAACGAGGATGGGGGGTATGGCTACACCTTC. Amino acids: CASNEDGGYGYTF.

With regard to this clonotype: This clone may be a read error of a much larger clone one base away. The chain carries TRBV30 and TRBJ1-2; D might be TRBD1 (6 bases). CDR1 and CDR2 (germline): GTSNPN, SVGIG (reference sequence). The CDR3 contains 12 residues. The CDR3 protein is CDWSAVRGGYTF. CDR3 in DNA: TGTGACTGGAGTGCTGTCAGGGGAGGCTACACCTTC.

This clonotype was seen only a few times. A clone one base away is much larger, so this may be a read error. The V call is TRBV7-9, the J call TRBJ2-7; 9 bases match TRBD1. This CDR3 has 16 amino acids. The germline gives CDR1 SEHNR, CDR2 FQNEAQ (reference sequence). The CDR3 DNA reads TGTGCCGGCAGCCCTCGGACAGGGGATAGGTCCTACGAGCAGTACTTC. It codes for CAGSPRTGDRSYEQYF.

This clonotype has at least ten counts. The chain has TRBV20-1 and TRBJ1-4; unclear D gene. Trimming pared 5 bases from V and 0 bases from J, leaving 10 bases between. Germline-derived CDR1 and CDR2 are DFQATT and SNEGSKA (reference sequence). The CDR3 is 14 amino acids. CDR3 region: CSAPPETTNEKLFF. The CDR3 bases are TGCAGTGCTCCCCCGGAAACAACTAATGAAAAACTGTTTTTT.

The V gene is TRBV18, the J gene TRBJ2-7, with D tentatively TRBD2 (7 bases). Per the germline V gene, CDR1 is KGHSH and CDR2 is LQKENI. CDR3 size: 16 residues. The V gene lost 0 bases and the J gene lost 4 bases, with 16 bases spanning the gap. The CDR3 spells CASSPPSGGLKYEQYF. In nucleotides, the CDR3 is TGTGCCAGCTCACCACCGTCGGGGGGCCTAAAGTACGAGCAGTACTTC.

This clonotype was found many times. This rearrangement joins TRBV27 to TRBJ2-5; 9 bases agree with TRBD1. Trimming cost V 10 bases and J 5 bases; bases outside gene matches: 29. The CDR3 totals 20 residues. The V gene's germline CDR1 is MNHEY and CDR2 SMNVEV (reference sequence). CDR3 DNA: TGTGCCACCAGGGGGCTACCAAAGACCGGGACAGGGTTCGGACGGGAGACCCAGTACTTC. Translating it yields CATRGLPKTGTGFGRETQYF.

This chain uses TRBV20-1 with TRBJ2-7; 7 bases match TRBD2. Germline V CDR1 and CDR2: DFQATT, SNEGSKA (reference sequence). J lost 2 bases, V lost 2 bases, and 12 bases had no gene match. The CDR3 runs to 16 residues. The CDR3 DNA sequence: TGCAGTGCTAGATCCGGAATGACTCGGGGGGCCTACGAGCAGTACTTC. It encodes CSARSGMTRGAYEQYF.

In this sample, this clonotype turned up many times. The chain links TRBV20-1 to TRBJ2-3, with 15 bases aligning to TRBD2. Looked up from germline, CDR1 is DFQATT and CDR2 is SNEGSKA (reference sequence). V shed 8 bases, J shed 3 bases, and the junction held 9 bases outside the gene matches. The CDR3 has 16 amino acids. CDR3 residues: CSSGGLAGGRTDTQYF. The CDR3 region has the DNA TGCAGTTCCGGGGGACTAGCGGGAGGAAGGACAGATACGCAGTATTTT.

V usage is TRBV28 and J usage is TRBJ1-4; unclear D gene. Germline assignment: CDR1 MDHEN and CDR2 SYDVKM. The CDR3 consists of 12 residues. Trimming pared 3 bases from V and 10 bases from J, leaving 9 bases between. CDR3 DNA sequence: TGTGCCAGCAGTTTGTCCGATGGAAAACTGTTTTTT. This sequence encodes CASSLSDGKLFF. The full variable domain, its missing parts supplied by reference TRBV28 and TRBJ1-4, is DVKVTQSSRYLVKRTGEKVFLECVQDMDHENMFWYRQDPGLGLRLIYFSYDVKMKEKGDIPEGYSVSREKKERFSLILESASTNQTSMYLCASSLSDGKLFFGSGTQLSVL.

The J gene is TRBJ2-7, the V gene TRBV12-3 or TRBV12-4; TRBD2 aligns across 7 bases. J gave up 9 bases and V 7 bases, and 12 bases lay outside the gene matches. This CDR3 has 13 residues. This CDR3 reads CASKTGGSSGQYF. CDR3 in DNA: TGTGCCAGCAAAACGGGAGGTAGTAGCGGGCAGTACTTC.

This clonotype has at least ten counts. The chain couples TRBV6-1 to TRBJ2-2; 12 bases are shared with TRBD2. V shed 7 bases, J shed 5 bases, and the junction held 8 bases outside the gene matches. This CDR3 has 16 residues. Germline assignment: CDR1 MNHNS and CDR2 SASEGT. CDR3 residues: CASTPRLAGDTGELFF. The CDR3 DNA reads as TGTGCCAGCACTCCACGACTAGCGGGAGATACCGGGGAGCTGTTTTTT.

The chain links TRBV5-1 to TRBJ2-1, with a possible D match to TRBD2 (5 bases). The germline V and J ends were trimmed by 0 bases and 4 bases, with 11 bases remaining between them. CDR3 length: 15 amino acids. Germline loops: CDR1 SGHRS, CDR2 YFSETQ. CDR3 residues: CASSLGEGPYNEQFF. In nucleotides, the CDR3 is TGCGCCAGCAGCTTGGGTGAGGGCCCGTACAATGAGCAGTTCTTC.

The sample holds a few counts of this clonotype. This chain joins TRBV6-5 and TRBJ2-1; D is undetermined. V was pared by 0 bases and J by 3 bases, with 18 bases between. Germline V gene data show CDR1 as MNHEY and CDR2 as SVGAGI. The CDR3 runs 18 residues. In DNA, the CDR3 is TGTGCCAGCAGTTACTCGAAATTATCACAGAAAAACTACAATGAGCAGTTCTTC. This translates into CASSYSKLSQKNYNEQFF.

This clonotype was detected ten times or more. The V call is TRBV7-8, the J call TRBJ1-2, with D unresolved. Germline CDR1 and CDR2: SGHVS and FQNEAQ. Trimming left V 3 bases short and J 5 bases short, with 16 bases between. The CDR3 is made up of 15 amino acids. The CDR3: CASSLKLGLGYGYTF. As DNA, the CDR3 is TGTGCCAGCAGCTTGAAATTAGGTCTCGGGTATGGCTACACCTTC.

The V and J genes are TRBV19 and TRBJ1-2, with D possibly being TRBD1 (6 bases). Looked up from germline, CDR1 is LNHDA and CDR2 is SQIVND (reference sequence). The germline V and J ends were trimmed by 6 bases and 4 bases, with 15 bases remaining between them. The CDR3 spans 14 residues. The CDR3 protein is CASRPRQGSYGYTF. As DNA, the CDR3 is TGTGCCAGTAGGCCCCGCCAGGGGAGCTATGGCTACACCTTC.

The V gene is TRBV6-1, the J gene TRBJ2-7; the D gene could be TRBD1 or TRBD2 (6 bases each). Germline V gene data show CDR1 as MNHNS and CDR2 as SASEGT. This CDR3 has 19 residues. V was trimmed by 7 bases and J by 0 bases, leaving 28 bases between them. As DNA, the CDR3 is TGTGCCAGCAAGGAGGCGGCCGGGGGCGGGAATACTCCCTCCTACGAGCAGTACTTC. This sequence encodes CASKEAAGGGNTPSYEQYF.

This clonotype has just a few counts. The chain joins TRBV7-8 to TRBJ1-4; D gene unclear. The CDR3 runs 14 residues. Germline V CDR1 and CDR2: SGHVS, FQNEAQ. The ends were cut back, 5 bases at V and 8 bases at J, with 15 bases in the middle. This CDR3 reads CASSRTGGPEKLFF. The CDR3 DNA sequence: TGTGCCAGCAGCCGTACTGGCGGCCCAGAAAAACTGTTTTTT.

This clonotype was picked up many times. This chain joins TRBV7-2 and TRBJ2-5; 9 bases map to TRBD2. Trimming removed 2 bases from V and 6 bases from J; junction bases left unmatched: 7. CDR1 is SGHTA, CDR2 FQGNSA, per germline. The CDR3 has 15 amino acids. The CDR3 spells CASSLQREVQKTQYF. CDR3 nucleotide sequence: TGTGCCAGCAGCTTACAGCGGGAGGTTCAAAAGACCCAGTACTTC.

CDR3 in DNA: TGTGCCAGCAGGGTGGGGGGTACCGGGGAGCTGTTTTTT. Its translation: CASRVGGTGELFF. The rearrangement links TRBV6-1 to TRBJ2-2; tentatively, D is TRBD2 (6 bases). Trimming pared 6 bases from V and 5 bases from J, leaving 10 bases between. CDR1 is MNHNS, CDR2 SASEGT, per germline. The CDR3 sequence is 13 residues long.

At least ten counts were recorded for this clonotype. CDR3 sequence (DNA): TGCGCCAGCGGACCGACAGGGGATACAGAGACCCAGTACTTC. Amino acids: CASGPTGDTETQYF. This sequence joins TRBV5-1 and TRBJ2-5; 8 positions agree with TRBD1. Germline CDR1 reads SGHRS; CDR2 reads YFSETQ. Trimming removed 7 bases from V and 4 bases from J; junction bases left unmatched: 9. There are 14 residues in the CDR3. Full variable domain (outside the CDR3, taken from reference TRBV5-1 and TRBJ2-5): KAGVTQTPRYLIKTRGQQVTLSCSPISGHRSVSWYQQTPGQGLQFLFEYFSETQRNKGNFPGRFSGRQFSNSRSEMNVSTLELGDSALYLCASGPTGDTETQYFGPGTRLLVL.

The chain uses TRBV6-1 and TRBJ1-5; 7 nucleotides align to TRBD1. The CDR3 length is 14 residues. V trimming: 6 bases; J trimming: 6 bases; junction bases outside the gene matches: 8. CDR1 is MNHNS, CDR2 SASEGT, per germline. Here the CDR3 DNA reads TGTGCCAGCAGCCATTCAAGGGGGCCTCAGCCCCAGCATTTT. This encodes CASSHSRGPQPQHF.

The chain couples TRBV30 to TRBJ2-3, with D possibly TRBD2 on 6 matching bases. The V gene lost 3 bases and the J gene lost 2 bases, with 15 bases spanning the gap. The CDR3 runs to 15 residues. Germline CDR1 GTSNPN, CDR2 SVGIG (reference sequence). CDR3 amino acids: CAWRRERMITDTQYF. For the CDR3, the DNA is TGTGCCTGGAGACGGGAGCGGATGATCACAGATACGCAGTATTTT.

The chain has TRBV6-2 or TRBV6-3 and TRBJ2-1, with 8 bases lining up with TRBD1. The CDR3 is made up of 14 amino acids. The V segment lost 7 bases and the J segment 8 bases; nucleotides outside the gene matches: 10. In germline, CDR1 is MNHEY, CDR2 SVGEGT. The CDR3 DNA is TGTGCCAGCAACCGAAAGCAGGGGGCGCATGAGCAGTTCTTC. Protein: CASNRKQGAHEQFF.

This clonotype appeared many times. The CDR3 loop reads CASSLSVGGAQYF. CDR3 coding DNA: TGTGCCAGCAGCTTATCTGTCGGTGGCGCGCAGTATTTT. The chain employs TRBV7-6 and TRBJ2-3, with D uncertain. V was trimmed by 2 bases and J by 10 bases, leaving 13 bases between them. This CDR3 contains 13 residues. Germline V gene lookup returns CDR1 SGHVS and CDR2 FNYEAQ.

This clonotype was observed a few times. The chain couples TRBV20-1 to TRBJ1-6; D unresolved. Deletions cut 5 bases from V and 7 bases from J, with 9 bases between. The CDR3 has 12 residues. CDR1 is DFQATT and CDR2 is SNEGSKA in the germline V gene (reference sequence). The DNA for the CDR3 is TGCAGTGCTGGAGGGATGAATTCACCCCTCCACTTT. Translated, it gives CSAGGMNSPLHF.